Each of the 29 T cell receptor beta chains below was sequenced from the same sample in a study of cytomegalovirus exposure and HLA in healthy donors. A multiplex PCR was run with 60 Vbeta primers and 13 Jbeta primers. TCRdb's copy holds only in-frame clones and misses some; the assay was immunoSEQ multiplex PCR. The sample shows 150,000 to 200,000 clones, about 80% of them seen only once. Sequencing used PBMCs. The receptors were gathered from a woman in her late teens or twenties in good health and CMV-seropositive.

The chain has TRBV2 and TRBJ1-2, with D uncertain. Germline V lookup: CDR1 SNHLY, CDR2 FYNNEI. Deletions cut 5 bases from V and 0 bases from J, with 7 bases between. The CDR3 extends over 13 amino acids. The DNA of the CDR3 is TGTGCCAGCAGTCCTCAGACTAACTATGGCTACACCTTC. It specifies CASSPQTNYGYTF.

The chain joins TRBV7-3 to TRBJ2-2; unclear D gene. CDR3 size: 14 residues. V shed 6 bases and J shed 2 bases, with 10 bases lying between them. Germline V lookup: CDR1 SGHTA, CDR2 FQGTGA. CDR3 in DNA: TGTGCCAGCAGGTTCAGTTCTAACACCGGGGAGCTGTTTTTT. It specifies CASRFSSNTGELFF.

This clone appeared once. The chain employs TRBV20-1 and TRBJ2-5; no clear D gene. This CDR3 is 11 amino acids long. In germline, CDR1 is DFQATT, CDR2 SNEGSKA (reference sequence). The V and J ends lost 5 bases and 5 bases respectively, with 9 bases between them. The CDR3 nucleotides are TGCAGTGCTCCGGAGATGGAGACCCAGTACTTC. It encodes CSAPEMETQYF.

The chain has TRBV5-6 and TRBJ2-5; TRBD1 matches at 10 bases. The ends lost 4 bases at V and 6 bases at J; junction bases unmatched: 9. Germline CDR1 reads SGHDT; CDR2 reads YYEEEE. CDR3 size: 15 residues. In nucleotides, the CDR3 is TGTGCCAGCAGCCTCGCCGGGACAGGGGTACAGACCCAGTACTTC. Amino acid sequence: CASSLAGTGVQTQYF. Full variable domain (missing parts from reference TRBV5-6 and TRBJ2-5): DAGVTQSPTHLIKTRGQQVTLRCSPKSGHDTVSWYQQALGQGPQFIFQYYEEEERQRGNFPDRFSGHQFPNYSSELNVNALLLGDSALYLCASSLAGTGVQTQYFGPGTRLLVL.

The chain combines TRBV5-1 with TRBJ1-2; D gene unclear. CDR3 length equals 14 residues. The germline V gene has CDR1 SGHRS and CDR2 YFSETQ. V lost 4 bases and J 1 base, leaving 11 bases between the germline ends. The DNA for the CDR3 is TGCGCCAGCAGCCCAAGTCCTATTAACTATGGCTACACCTTC. Amino acid sequence: CASSPSPINYGYTF.

This chain joins TRBV19 and TRBJ1-2; 7 bases are shared with TRBD1. The CDR3 covers 14 residues. CDR1 and CDR2 from the germline V gene are LNHDA and SQIVND (reference sequence). Germline trimming cut 7 bases from V and 2 bases from J; bases unmatched to any gene: 7. The CDR3 is CASTSGQTNYGYTF. The CDR3 nucleotides are TGTGCCAGTACCTCGGGACAGACCAACTATGGCTACACCTTC.

The table lists this clone with a few counts. The chain employs TRBV2 and TRBJ1-1; weak D call: TRBD1 (5 bases). Germline loops: CDR1 SNHLY, CDR2 FYNNEI. The V and J ends lost 6 bases and 2 bases respectively, with 10 bases between them. This CDR3 is 13 amino acids long. The CDR3: CASRVQGNTEAFF. DNA for the CDR3: TGTGCCAGCAGAGTTCAGGGAAACACTGAAGCTTTCTTT.

The chain links TRBV6-1 to TRBJ2-5; 12 bases are shared with TRBD1. Trimming at V came to 6 bases and at J to 4 bases, leaving 3 bases not matched to a gene. The CDR3 is made up of 14 amino acids. CDR1 and CDR2 (germline): MNHNS, SASEGT. CDR3 sequence: CASRGTGGGETQYF. In nucleotides, the CDR3 is TGTGCCAGCAGGGGGACAGGGGGCGGAGAGACCCAGTACTTC.

As DNA, the CDR3 is TGTGCCAGCTCCGGTGAAGGAAACACCATATATTTT. It codes for CASSGEGNTIYF. The gene calls are TRBV6-5 and TRBJ1-3; D remains unclear. CDR3 length: 12 residues. V was shortened by 8 bases and J by 4 bases, with 9 bases between the two germline ends. Germline V gene sequence: CDR1 MNHEY, CDR2 SVGAGI.

V and J are TRBV9 and TRBJ2-5; 7 nucleotides align to TRBD1. The junction had 10 bases not matched to a gene; V was cut back by 4 bases and J by 1 base. CDR1 is SGDLS, CDR2 YYNGEE, per germline. This CDR3 is built from 16 residues. The chain's CDR3 is CASSKTPTGLQETQYF. The CDR3 nucleotides read TGTGCCAGCAGCAAGACCCCGACAGGGCTCCAAGAGACCCAGTACTTC.

This clone was observed a handful of times. The V gene is TRBV30, the J gene TRBJ1-2; D possibly corresponds to TRBD1 (5 bases). The V end was cut by 0 bases, the J end by 3 bases, with 5 bases between. This CDR3 contains 12 residues. Germline V lookup: CDR1 GTSNPN, CDR2 SVGIG (reference sequence). CDR3 residues: CAWSVGHYGYTF. The CDR3 nucleotides read TGTGCCTGGAGTGTGGGGCACTATGGCTACACCTTC.

V is TRBV4-1 and J is TRBJ2-2; 8 nucleotides line up with TRBD1. Per the germline V gene, CDR1 is MGHRA and CDR2 is YSYEKL. The V and J ends lost 7 bases and 1 base, in that order; junction bases with no gene match: 2. This CDR3 has 14 amino acids. CDR3 sequence: CASKDRGNTGELFF. The DNA of the CDR3 is TGCGCCAGCAAAGACAGGGGGAACACCGGGGAGCTGTTTTTT.

The rearrangement links TRBV5-1 to TRBJ1-2; 8 bases align to TRBD1. The V gene end was trimmed by 1 base and the J gene end by 4 bases; junction bases not matched to a gene: 3. Germline V lookup: CDR1 SGHRS, CDR2 YFSETQ. This CDR3 is built from 14 residues. The CDR3 sequence is CASSLRQGTYGYTF. The CDR3 DNA reads as TGCGCCAGCAGCTTGAGACAGGGGACCTATGGCTACACCTTC.

The chain couples TRBV30 to TRBJ2-1; D gene uncertain. This CDR3 comprises 12 residues. The V end lost 5 bases, the J end lost 6 bases, and 11 bases lay between the germline ends. Germline CDR1 is GTSNPN and CDR2 is SVGIG (reference sequence). The CDR3 nucleotides read TGTGCCTGGGAGGAGTACTCCAATGAGCAGTTCTTC. This codes for CAWEEYSNEQFF. Using reference TRBV30 and TRBJ2-1 for the parts outside the CDR3, the full variable domain is SQTIHQWPATLVQPVGSPLSLECTVEGTSNPNLYWYRQAAGRGLQLLFYSVGIGQISSEVPQNLSASRPQDRQFILSSKKLLLSDSGFYLCAWEEYSNEQFFGPGTRLTVL.

To note about this clone: The sample contains more than one DNA sequence encoding this CDR3. The CDR3 here is CATSRGGGGSRTGELFF. The CDR3 DNA is TGTGCCACCAGCAGAGGGGGCGGGGGGAGTAGGACCGGGGAGCTGTTTTTT. This chain uses TRBV15 with TRBJ2-2; TRBD2 matches at 8 bases. CDR3 length: 17 residues. Germline V gene data show CDR1 as LNHNV and CDR2 as YYDKDF (reference sequence). V trimming: 1 base; J trimming: 5 bases; junction bases outside the gene matches: 9.

V usage is TRBV7-3 and J usage is TRBJ2-5; 9 bases fit TRBD2. Trimming took 6 bases from V and 3 from J; bases not matched to a gene: 5. This CDR3 is 14 amino acids long. Looked up from germline, CDR1 is SGHTA and CDR2 is FQGTGA. The CDR3 nucleotides are TGTGCCAGCAGTCAGGCGGGGGGGAAAGAGACCCAGTACTTC. This translates into CASSQAGGKETQYF.

A remark on this clone: The junction does not match germline at one end; this may be a read error. CDR3 protein: CASGERQGRYQETQYF. The CDR3 bases are TGTGCCAGCGGTGAAAGGCAGGGCCGGTACCAAGAGACCCAGTACTTC. The genes are TRBV2 and TRBJ2-5, with D tentatively TRBD1 (5 bases). Germline V CDR1 and CDR2: SNHLY, FYNNEI. The CDR3 sequence is 16 residues long. Full variable domain (outside the CDR3, taken from reference TRBV2 and TRBJ2-5): EPEVTQTPSHQVTQMGQEVILRCVPISNHLYFYWYRQILGQKVEFLVSFYNNEISEKSEIFDDQFSVERPDGSNFTLKIRSTKLEDSAMYFCASGERQGRYQETQYFGPGTRLLVL.

The chain carries TRBV7-9 and TRBJ2-3; TRBD2 is a possible D gene (7 bases). CDR3 length: 15 amino acids. V lost 1 base, J lost 4 bases, and 12 bases lay in between. Germline V gene data show CDR1 as SEHNR and CDR2 as FQNEAQ (reference sequence). Here the CDR3 DNA reads TGTGCCAGCAGCTTAGGGGGGGGCCCTGCAGATACGCAGTATTTT. It translates to CASSLGGGPADTQYF.

As to this clone: Different DNA sequences within this sample yield the same CDR3. The rearrangement uses TRBV9 and TRBJ2-3, with 9 bases aligning to TRBD1. This CDR3 is 17 amino acids long. Trimming at V came to 0 bases and at J to 3 bases, leaving 8 bases not matched to a gene. CDR1 SGDLS and CDR2 YYNGEE come from the germline V gene. CDR3 in DNA: TGTGCCAGCAGCGTAGTATCTCCGGACAGGGGTACAGATACGCAGTATTTT. It codes for CASSVVSPDRGTDTQYF.

V is TRBV6-5 and J is TRBJ1-6; TRBD1 matches at 7 bases. V lost 5 bases to trimming and J lost 7 bases; unmatched junction nucleotides: 8. Germline loops: CDR1 MNHEY, CDR2 SVGAGI. This CDR3 comprises 15 residues. For the CDR3, the DNA is TGTGCCAGCAGTGGGGACAGCTTGGGGAATTCACCCCTCCACTTT. This sequence encodes CASSGDSLGNSPLHF.

The rearrangement uses TRBV5-6 and TRBJ2-6; 8 bases align to TRBD1. In germline, CDR1 is SGHDT, CDR2 YYEEEE. This CDR3 is built from 15 residues. After removal of 5 bases from V and 0 bases from J, the junction contained 1 base not matched to a gene. The DNA of the CDR3 is TGTGCCAGCAGGGGACAGGACTCTGGGGCCAACGTCCTGACTTTC. Amino acids: CASRGQDSGANVLTF.

This chain joins TRBV5-6 and TRBJ2-5, with TRBD2 as a possible D gene (6 bases). Trimming took 1 base from V and 2 from J, leaving 15 bases between them. The CDR3 totals 16 residues. Germline CDR1 SGHDT, CDR2 YYEEEE. The chain's CDR3 is CASSLFLAGRQETQYF. CDR3 nucleotides: TGTGCCAGCAGCTTGTTCCTGGCGGGGAGACAAGAGACCCAGTACTTC.

The gene calls are TRBV5-1 and TRBJ2-1, with 8 nucleotides matching TRBD2. This CDR3 comprises 16 residues. CDR1 and CDR2 from the germline V gene are SGHRS and YFSETQ. Germline trimming cut 1 base from V and 7 bases from J; bases unmatched to any gene: 10. This CDR3 is CASSLFGTSQENEQFF. The CDR3 DNA follows: TGCGCCAGCAGCTTGTTCGGGACTAGTCAGGAAAATGAGCAGTTCTTC.

This chain uses TRBV28 with TRBJ2-6; 7 bases line up with TRBD1. The CDR3 is 21 residues long. The J segment lost 4 bases and the V segment lost 3 bases, leaving 21 bases of the junction unmatched. Germline V gene sequence: CDR1 MDHEN, CDR2 SYDVKM. CDR3 in amino acids: CASSFYLGGQERSVGANVLTF. The CDR3 DNA reads TGTGCCAGCAGTTTTTATCTAGGGGGCCAGGAGCGATCCGTCGGGGCCAACGTCCTGACTTTC.

This chain connects TRBV6-4 to TRBJ2-3; D is perhaps TRBD2 (5 bases). The CDR3 length is 13 residues. Germline V gene lookup returns CDR1 MRHNA and CDR2 SNTAGT. Trimming took 0 bases from V and 5 from J, leaving 6 bases between them. Here the CDR3 DNA reads TGTGCCAGCAGTGACTCGGAGGTAGATACGCAGTATTTT. Residues: CASSDSEVDTQYF.

This chain joins TRBV5-6 and TRBJ2-7; a possible D gene is TRBD2 (5 bases). Germline CDR1 reads SGHDT; CDR2 reads YYEEEE. The length of the CDR3 is 16 residues. Trimming removed 3 bases at V and 7 bases at J, with 23 bases between. The CDR3 DNA sequence: TGTGCCAGCAGCTGGAGGACTTCCGGGAAGGTGAGGGAGCAGTACTTC. This sequence encodes CASSWRTSGKVREQYF.

V usage is TRBV6-5 and J usage is TRBJ2-5; TRBD2 aligns across 8 bases. Germline V lookup: CDR1 MNHEY, CDR2 SVGAGI. Trimming took 5 bases from V and 5 from J; bases not matched to a gene: 10. CDR3 length: 15 residues. The CDR3 DNA sequence: TGTGCCAGCAGTCAAACGCGACTAGCGTGGGAGACCCAGTACTTC. Its protein is CASSQTRLAWETQYF.

J is TRBJ2-7 and V is TRBV7-3, with D possibly TRBD1 on 6 matching bases. The V and J ends lost 3 bases and 3 bases respectively, with 9 bases between them. The CDR3 is 13 residues long. CDR1 and CDR2 from the germline V gene are SGHTA and FQGTGA. CDR3 in DNA: TGTGCCAGCAGCTTTTCAGGGGACTACGAGCAGTACTTC. Its protein is CASSFSGDYEQYF.

V is TRBV6-1 and J is TRBJ1-1; 9 bases align to TRBD1. The CDR3 spans 14 residues. Unmatched junction bases numbered 8, after V lost 7 bases and J lost 5 bases. CDR1 MNHNS and CDR2 SASEGT come from the germline V gene. Here the CDR3 reads CASTEGTGRTEAFF. The CDR3 DNA reads TGTGCCAGCACCGAAGGGACAGGGAGGACTGAAGCTTTCTTT.